Following are 17 T cell receptor beta chains from one sample sequenced in a study of a mutant IDH1 vaccine in newly diagnosed glioma. This table comes from immunoSEQ multiplex PCR, and its TCRdb copy is limited to in-frame clones, with some not included. This table holds 110,000 or so clones, about 90% found once. Their antigens are not known. Time point of the sample: week 11, during vaccination. A 20-mer mutant IDH1 peptide at 300 ug was injected subcutaneously with topical imiquimod. The sample here was PBMCs, taken from a glioma patient whose treatment included an IDH1 peptide vaccine. The receptors come from a woman in her forties or fifties with glioma.

This CDR3 reads CASSLGGLAANEQFF. CDR3 bases: TGTGCCAGCAGCTTAGGGGGACTAGCGGCCAATGAGCAGTTCTTC. The chain uses TRBV7-2 and TRBJ2-1, with TRBD2 identical over 11 bases. This CDR3 is 15 amino acids long. The ends lost 1 base at V and 6 bases at J; junction bases unmatched: 2. The V gene's germline CDR1 is SGHTA and CDR2 FQGNSA.

This clone was found once. J is TRBJ2-2 and V is TRBV6-4; TRBD1 matches 8 bases. The V and J ends lost 0 bases and 4 bases, in that order; junction bases with no gene match: 10. The CDR3 has 18 amino acids. Germline loops: CDR1 MRHNA, CDR2 SNTAGT. CDR3 region: CASSDSSGTGGITGELFF. CDR3 in DNA: TGTGCCAGCAGTGACTCGTCGGGAACAGGGGGAATCACCGGGGAGCTGTTTTTT.

The chain couples TRBV6-4 to TRBJ2-1; TRBD2 agrees at 10 bases. CDR3 length equals 15 residues. V dropped 5 bases and J dropped 6; count of bases not matched to a gene: 7. The germline CDR1 and CDR2 sequences are MRHNA and SNTAGT. The CDR3: CASSSLAGDLNEQFF. The CDR3 DNA reads as TGTGCCAGCAGTTCTCTAGCGGGAGACCTCAATGAGCAGTTCTTC.

V is TRBV6-5 and J is TRBJ2-7; possibly TRBD1 or TRBD2 for D (5 bases each). This CDR3 region has 13 residues. Germline CDR1 MNHEY, CDR2 SVGAGI. Trimming shortened V by 5 bases and J by 5 bases, and 13 bases separated the two germline ends. CDR3 protein: CASSPGPWDEQYF. For the CDR3, the DNA is TGTGCCAGCAGTCCGGGACCGTGGGACGAGCAGTACTTC.

This chain uses TRBV13 with TRBJ1-1; TRBD1 matches at 9 bases. V lost 3 bases to trimming and J lost 5 bases; unmatched junction nucleotides: 7. Germline assignment: CDR1 PRHDT and CDR2 FYEKMQ (reference sequence). CDR3 length equals 15 residues. The CDR3 loop reads CASSFNRGRGTEAFF. The CDR3 DNA reads as TGTGCCAGCAGCTTTAACAGGGGGCGCGGAACTGAAGCTTTCTTT.

The chain has TRBV29-1 and TRBJ2-7; D is perhaps TRBD2 (6 bases). V was shortened by 7 bases and J by 7 bases, with 14 bases between the two germline ends. Germline CDR1 is SQVTM and CDR2 is ANQGSEA. The CDR3 spans 11 residues. The CDR3 spells CSAQTSREQYF. The CDR3 DNA reads as TGCAGCGCACAGACTAGTAGAGAGCAGTACTTC.

The rearrangement uses TRBV19 and TRBJ2-7; TRBD2 is a possible D gene (6 bases). CDR3 length: 14 amino acids. V lost 5 bases and J lost 1, with 12 bases in between. Germline V gives CDR1 LNHDA, CDR2 SQIVND (reference sequence). The CDR3 here is CASSWTAGSYEQYF. The CDR3 DNA is TGTGCCAGTAGTTGGACTGCGGGATCCTACGAGCAGTACTTC.

This chain's CDR3 is CAGGGLAGHAGELFF. In DNA, the CDR3 is TGTGCCGGAGGGGGACTAGCGGGCCATGCCGGGGAGCTGTTTTTT. This chain connects TRBV19 to TRBJ2-2, with TRBD2 identical over 12 bases. There are 15 residues in the CDR3. V was pared by 11 bases and J by 6 bases, with 10 bases of the junction left unmatched. Germline V gene sequence: CDR1 LNHDA, CDR2 SQIVND (reference sequence).

The chain links TRBV6-6 to TRBJ2-1; D might be TRBD1 (5 bases). The germline CDR1 and CDR2 sequences are MNHNY and SVGAGI (reference sequence). The V end lost 6 bases, the J end lost 5 bases, and 14 bases lay between the germline ends. The CDR3 spans 14 residues. The CDR3 protein is CASSQLGPDNEQFF. CDR3 coding DNA: TGTGCCAGCAGCCAGCTGGGGCCCGACAATGAGCAGTTCTTC.

This clone was recorded a few times. The gene calls are TRBV5-4 and TRBJ1-1; D gene uncertain. Trimming cost V 5 bases and J 3 bases, with 5 bases left between them. The CDR3 spans 11 residues. The V gene's germline CDR1 is SGHNT and CDR2 YYREEE (reference sequence). This CDR3 is CASRLYTEAFF. As DNA, the CDR3 is TGTGCCAGCAGGCTATACACTGAAGCTTTCTTT.

This clone was found once. This chain connects TRBV5-4 to TRBJ2-2, with D uncertain. There are 15 residues in the CDR3. Per germline, CDR1 SGHNT and CDR2 YYREEE (reference sequence). The V end lost 2 bases, the J end lost 0 bases, and 8 bases lay between the germline ends. The CDR3 region is CASSFKPANTGELFF. The CDR3 nucleotides read TGTGCCAGCAGCTTCAAGCCGGCGAACACCGGGGAGCTGTTTTTT.

The J gene is TRBJ2-4, the V gene TRBV4-1, with unresolved D. Germline-derived CDR1 and CDR2 are MGHRA and YSYEKL. Trimming took 0 bases from V and 1 from J, leaving 10 bases between them. The CDR3 is made up of 16 amino acids. The CDR3 is CASSQDLARAKNIQYF. The CDR3 DNA is TGCGCCAGCAGCCAAGATCTTGCCAGGGCCAAAAACATTCAGTACTTC.

V gene TRBV18 combines with J gene TRBJ2-1; D unclear. V was cut by 0 bases and J by 11 bases, with 8 bases left in between. Germline lookup yields CDR1 KGHSH and CDR2 LQKENI. CDR3 length equals 12 residues. CDR3 sequence: CASSPPQGQQFF. DNA for the CDR3: TGTGCCAGCTCACCACCACAAGGACAGCAGTTCTTC.

This clone was observed a few times. V is TRBV5-1 and J is TRBJ2-3; 12 positions agree with TRBD2. The V and J ends lost 3 bases and 0 bases, in that order; junction bases with no gene match: 5. Germline V lookup: CDR1 SGHRS, CDR2 YFSETQ. The CDR3 contains 17 residues. The CDR3: CASSWPLAGGSTDTQYF. CDR3 nucleotides: TGCGCCAGCAGCTGGCCCCTAGCGGGAGGGAGCACAGATACGCAGTATTTT. Full variable domain (outside the CDR3, taken from reference TRBV5-1 and TRBJ2-3): KAGVTQTPRYLIKTRGQQVTLSCSPISGHRSVSWYQQTPGQGLQFLFEYFSETQRNKGNFPGRFSGRQFSNSRSEMNVSTLELGDSALYLCASSWPLAGGSTDTQYFGPGTRLTVL.

This clone was seen a single time. This chain connects TRBV6-5 to TRBJ1-5; D is undetermined. Germline CDR1 is MNHEY and CDR2 is SVGAGI. Between the trimmed V and J ends, which lost 6 bases and 9 bases, there was a span of 6 bases. The CDR3 length is 10 residues. The CDR3 region has the DNA TGTGCCAGCAGCGGTTGGCCCCAGCATTTT. Protein sequence: CASSGWPQHF.

The chain combines TRBV19 with TRBJ2-5, with D perhaps matching TRBD2 (6 bases). Looked up from germline, CDR1 is LNHDA and CDR2 is SQIVND (reference sequence). This CDR3 comprises 15 residues. The V end was cut by 3 bases, the J end by 0 bases, with 11 bases between. CDR3: CASSIWRGHQETQYF. The CDR3 coding sequence is TGTGCCAGTAGTATTTGGCGGGGCCACCAAGAGACCCAGTACTTC. Combining the CDR3 with reference TRBV19 and TRBJ2-5 gives the whole variable domain DGGITQSPKYLFRKEGQNVTLSCEQNLNHDAMYWYRQDPGQGLRLIYYSQIVNDFQKGDIAEGYSVSREKKESFPLTVTSAQKNPTAFYLCASSIWRGHQETQYFGPGTRLLVL.

This chain joins TRBV5-4 and TRBJ1-6, with TRBD1 as a possible D gene (5 bases). The CDR3 extends over 15 amino acids. V lost 3 bases and J lost 7, with 14 bases in between. CDR1 and CDR2 from the germline V gene are SGHNT and YYREEE (reference sequence). The CDR3 region has the DNA TGTGCCAGCAGCTCGGAGGGCAGGGTGAATTCACCCCTCCACTTT. Translation: CASSSEGRVNSPLHF.